These T cell receptor beta chains were read from a single sample in a study of cytomegalovirus exposure and HLA in healthy donors. Clones were sequenced by immunoSEQ multiplex PCR, and TCRdb holds only the in-frame ones, with some missing. The sample has approximately 240,000 clones, about four fifths seen once. Sequencing used PBMCs. The receptors were sampled from a middle-aged woman in good health and CMV-seropositive. Each CDR3 is given with its conserved first and last residue. The order of the fields is clone size, V gene, D gene, J gene, CDR3 DNA, CDR3 protein. The D gene is left open where the match is weak. Clone size is given for some rows only: seen once, a few or many times, or a class if the clone is expanded.

clone size: -
V gene: TRBV11-1
D gene: -
J gene: TRBJ2-1
CDR3 DNA: TGTGCCAGCAGCTACGGGGAGGGGGACAATGAGCAGTTCTTC
CDR3 protein: CASSYGEGDNEQFF

clone size: -
V gene: TRBV7-2
D gene: TRBD1
J gene: TRBJ2-7
CDR3 DNA: TGTGCCAGCAGCTTAGATCCCGGACAGGGGGTCGAGCAGTACTTC
CDR3 protein: CASSLDPGQGVEQYF

clone size: -
V gene: TRBV6-1
D gene: -
J gene: TRBJ2-1
CDR3 DNA: TGTGCCAGCAGTGAAGAGGTGGGCCTCGCAGGTGAGCAGTTCTTC
CDR3 protein: CASSEEVGLAGEQFF

clone size: few
V gene: TRBV10-1
D gene: -
J gene: TRBJ1-2
CDR3 DNA: TGCGCCAGCAGTGTCAGTGGCTACACCTTC
CDR3 protein: CASSVSGYTF

clone size: -
V gene: TRBV30
D gene: -
J gene: TRBJ1-3
CDR3 DNA: TGTGCCTGGAGTGTTAAATCGTTCGGAAACACCATATATTTT
CDR3 protein: CAWSVKSFGNTIYF

clone size: -
V gene: TRBV18
D gene: TRBD1
J gene: TRBJ1-3
CDR3 DNA: TGTGCCAGCTCACGTCCGACAGGGAGAGAGAACACCATATATTTT
CDR3 protein: CASSRPTGRENTIYF

clone size: -
V gene: TRBV7-3
D gene: -
J gene: TRBJ2-1
CDR3 DNA: TGTGCCAGCAGCTTAAAGAGAAATGAGCAGTTCTTC
CDR3 protein: CASSLKRNEQFF

clone size: -
V gene: TRBV19
D gene: TRBD1
J gene: TRBJ1-4
CDR3 DNA: TGTGCCAGTAGTATCGCAGGGGGCGGTGAAAAACTGTTTTTT
CDR3 protein: CASSIAGGGEKLFF

clone size: -
V gene: TRBV2
D gene: -
J gene: TRBJ2-4
CDR3 DNA: TGTGCCAGCAGTCCCTTAGCGGCAGCCAAAAACATTCAGTACTTC
CDR3 protein: CASSPLAAAKNIQYF

clone size: -
V gene: TRBV6-6
D gene: -
J gene: TRBJ1-5
CDR3 DNA: TGTGCCAGCAGTTCGGACAGTAGCAATCAGCCCCAGCATTTT
CDR3 protein: CASSSDSSNQPQHF

clone size: -
V gene: TRBV7-9
D gene: TRBD2
J gene: TRBJ2-1
CDR3 DNA: TGTTCCAGCAGCCCCCGTTCTGCGGGAGTAAGCAATGAGCAGTTCTTC
CDR3 protein: CSSSPRSAGVSNEQFF